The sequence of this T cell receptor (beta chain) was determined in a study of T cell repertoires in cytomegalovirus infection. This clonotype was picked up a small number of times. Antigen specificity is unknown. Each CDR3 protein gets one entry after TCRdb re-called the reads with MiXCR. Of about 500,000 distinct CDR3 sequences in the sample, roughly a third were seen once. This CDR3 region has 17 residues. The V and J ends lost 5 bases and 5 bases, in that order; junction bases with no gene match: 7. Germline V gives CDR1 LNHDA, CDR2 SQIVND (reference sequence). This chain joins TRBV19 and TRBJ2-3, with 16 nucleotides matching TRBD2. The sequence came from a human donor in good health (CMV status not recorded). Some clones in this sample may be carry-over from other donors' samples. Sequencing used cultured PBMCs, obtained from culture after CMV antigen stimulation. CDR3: CASSPGTSGRARDTQYF. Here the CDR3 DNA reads TGTGCCAGTAGTCCCGGGACTAGCGGGAGGGCAAGAGATACGCAGTATTTT.